The present T cell receptor beta chain was sequenced within a study of human T cells and chemical hapten exposure (dated by TCRdb to the early 2020s). As for the study more broadly: For sensitization, 2% DPC in acetone was applied to an approximately 2 cm by approximately 2 cm area of upper inner arm skin. Throughout the approximately 24-week study period, patients were also given weekly therapeutic DPC doses on the scalp. This study followed changes in the peripheral blood TCR repertoire in vivo during primary and secondary sensitization of alopecia patients to the hapten diphenylcyclopropenone (DPC). Most of the patients in the cohort were female, and the cohort covered alopecia areata with under or over 50% scalp involvement, alopecia totalis and alopecia universalis. Patient blood was sampled pre-sensitization (week 0) and at 2, 6 and about 24 weeks after DPC sensitization. Approximately 28 alopecia patients gave blood for TCR sequencing at one to four time points (pre-sensitization, 2, 6 and 24 weeks). Patch testing was done on the upper back using Finn chambers containing 0.01% DPC, and results were scored after 6 days according to International Contact Dermatitis Research Group standards. Libraries were pooled for sequencing, and per-sample TCR yields varied mainly because of small differences in library volumes within the pool.

Broader findings and caveats from the paper: Expanded TCRs formed significantly more large CDR3 similarity clusters than pre-sensitization or healthy control sets, consistent with antigen-driven responses. The number of TCRs above 1 in 1000 frequency did not change with DPC sensitization; there was no evidence of global repertoire structure alterations. Because all patients had alopecia, a presumed autoimmune disease, the immune response of the patients might differ from that of healthy individuals. Patch test score correlated positively with the number of PT1 expanded TCRs, reaching significance at thresholds 8, 16 and 32 but not at 4. After repeated subsampling, changes were observed in the strength of the expansion versus patch-test correlation and in the threshold at which the correlation became significant.

The CDR3 sequence holds 13 residues, the cysteine and phenylalanine included. CDR3 DNA only is kept here, 39 bases in frame from base 1. The V and J ends are trimmed by 3 bases and 7 bases, leaving 12 bases between them. This clonotype was counted ten times or more. It has no known antigen specificity. No quality values exist for individual bases; no much larger clone is one base distant. The time point tag for this specimen amounts to: pre-sensitization, week 0. The meaning of the sample's treatment or condition label: therapeutic diphenylcyclopropenone sensitization with weekly scalp DPC. At each patch-test visit, blood was drawn before the patch test was applied. Patients were considered eligible if aged 18 to 70, diagnosed with alopecia and deemed suitable for DPC therapy, and patients were excluded if pregnant. Total RNA was isolated from unfractionated whole blood collected in Tempus Blood RNA tubes.

The library relied on RACE. These reads were obtained on a NextSeq 500. During library preparation, unique molecular identifiers were attached to individual cDNA molecules so that TCRs could be counted in a quantitative, reproducible way. For every blood RNA sample, sequencing covered both the TCR alpha and TCR beta chains. In the paper's pipeline: Samples had a median of approximately 96,000 TCRs, with a range from roughly 20,000 to 690,600. V, J and CDR3 annotation of the TCR reads was carried out using the Decombinator software suite. To make PS versus PT1 abundance plots, every sample was subsampled to the same number of TCRs (28,000). TCRs were defined as expanded if absent before sensitization and observed at least eight times at the 2-week time point. TCRdb reprocessing: public reads trimmed at Q25 with fastp, clones called with MiXCR, in-frame beta chains kept. Each CDR3 protein appears once, grouped with its most common genes and DNA. These V and J calls rely on TCRdb rather than the paper's analysis. The sample has over 85,000 distinct CDR3 sequences on record, roughly 10% of them singletons. Under 4% of the sample comes from the top ten.

The origin of this receptor is a woman in her sixties with alopecia areata. Some clones in this sample may be carry-over from other donors' samples. Recombination connected TRBV12-3 or TRBV12-4 to TRBJ1-2; a weak D assignment points to TRBD1 (6 bases agree). Sequencing was performed on whole blood, taken in connection with sensitization to the hapten diphenylcyclopropenone (DPC). The DNA is as follows: TGTGCCAGCAGTTTTCAGGGGCGGGTTGGCTACACCTTC. Translated, this is CASSFQGRVGYTF.